This T cell receptor beta chain was identified in a study of T cells after yellow fever vaccination. The germline gives CDR1 SGHNT, CDR2 YYREEE (reference sequence). The V end lost 3 bases, the J end lost 10 bases, and 11 bases lay between the germline ends. This CDR3 is 12 amino acids long. TCRdb passed the 5' RACE reads through MiXCR, listing each CDR3 protein once. The sample lists 4,500 to 6,500 distinct CDR3 sequences, about 6% seen once, with about three fifths in the top ten. This clonotype was counted ten times or more. Sample: PBMCs, either bulk or a sorted T-cell subset (CD4+, CD8+, memory, or dextramer-sorted; not recorded which), taken around 16 days after the first yellow fever vaccination. This chain uses TRBV5-4 with TRBJ2-1; D possibly corresponds to TRBD2 (5 bases). The TCR originated in a young man who received the YFV17D yellow fever vaccine. This chain's CDR3 is CASSSGGPEQFF. The CDR3 DNA sequence: TGTGCCAGCAGCTCTGGCGGGCCCGAGCAGTTCTTC.